The rows below give T cell receptor beta chains drawn from one sample of a study of cytomegalovirus exposure and HLA in healthy donors. Sequencing was performed with immunoSEQ multiplex PCR; in TCRdb, only in-frame clones are kept and a portion is missing. The sample yields roughly 350,000 clones, 70% to 90% seen once. Sequenced: PBMCs. Source of these receptors: a woman in her late teens or twenties in good health and CMV-seronegative. Each CDR3 is given with its conserved first and last residue. The order of the fields is J gene, V gene, D gene, clone size, CDR3 DNA, CDR3 protein. D genes are given only for firm matches. The listing skips clone size in some rows; elsewhere it reads once, few, many or a size class.

TRBJ2-3	TRBV11-2	TRBD1	NA	TGTGCCAGCATCCCGGACAGGAGAGATACGCAGTATTTT	CASIPDRRDTQYF
TRBJ2-1	TRBV7-9	TRBD1	NA	TGTGCCAGCAGCCGGCCGGGGGACAGGGGGCATGAGCAGTTCTTC	CASSRPGDRGHEQFF
TRBJ2-5	TRBV7-6	TRBD1	NA	TGTGCCAGCAGCTTTGGGACAGGGGGCTTAGAGACCCAGTACTTC	CASSFGTGGLETQYF
TRBJ1-2	TRBV2	NA	NA	TGTGCCAGTAAGACTCTGGACTATGGCTACACCTTC	CASKTLDYGYTF
TRBJ2-7	TRBV18	NA	once	TGTGCCAGCTCACTCCGACCGGGACTTACCACCGACGAGCAGTACTTC	CASSLRPGLTTDEQYF
TRBJ2-2	TRBV7-2	TRBD2	NA	TGTGCCAGCAGCTTTCCTAGCGGGGCAACCGGGGAGCTGTTTTTT	CASSFPSGATGELFF
TRBJ2-1	TRBV5-1	TRBD2	NA	TGCGCCAGCAGCGAGTTGAAGACTAGCGGAGCGTCCGATGAGCAGTTCTTC	CASSELKTSGASDEQFF
TRBJ1-5	TRBV27	TRBD1	NA	TGTGCCAGCAGTTCATCCCGGGACAGTTATAGCAATCAGCCCCAGCATTTT	CASSSSRDSYSNQPQHF
TRBJ2-2	TRBV27	TRBD2	NA	TGTGCCAGCAGTGCCGGACTAGCGGGAGTTACCGGGGAGCTGTTTTTT	CASSAGLAGVTGELFF
TRBJ2-7	TRBV9	NA	NA	TGTGCCAGCAGTCTGACCCCAGGGCGCGAGCAGTACTTC	CASSLTPGREQYF
TRBJ2-7	TRBV7-2	TRBD2	NA	TGTGCCAGCAGCTTAGATTTGGGGGCTAGCGGGTTCTACGAGCAGTACTTC	CASSLDLGASGFYEQYF
TRBJ1-4	TRBV25-1	NA	NA	TGTGCCAGCAGTGAACTCCCGGGTCTTCGAGAAAAACTGTTTTTT	CASSELPGLREKLFF
TRBJ2-3	TRBV11-2	NA	NA	TGTGCCAGCAGCGCCCTCGAGGGTCGGACAGATACGCAGTATTTT	CASSALEGRTDTQYF
TRBJ2-2	TRBV6-5	NA	NA	TGTGCCAGCAGTTACTACGGGGGGAACACCGGGGAGCTGTTTTTT	CASSYYGGNTGELFF
TRBJ2-1	TRBV20-1	NA	NA	TGCAGTGCTAGAGATCAGATGGAGCAGTTCTTC	CSARDQMEQFF
TRBJ1-1	TRBV27	NA	NA	TGTGCCAGCAGGGCCCTACCGGGACAATTGAACACTGAAGCTTTCTTT	CASRALPGQLNTEAFF
TRBJ1-1	TRBV7-8	TRBD1	NA	TGTGCCAGCAGCGAGGGGGCTAAGAACACTGAAGCTTTCTTT	CASSEGAKNTEAFF
TRBJ1-1	TRBV7-9	NA	once	TGTGCCAGCAGCTTAGCGCTGGGGAGGAACACTGAAGCTTTCTTT	CASSLALGRNTEAFF
TRBJ2-2	TRBV28	TRBD2	NA	TGTGCCAGCAGTTTACTCCTAGCGGGAGGGCCCTCGGGCACCGGGGAGCTGTTTTTT	CASSLLLAGGPSGTGELFF
TRBJ1-5	TRBV2	NA	NA	TGTGCCAGCAGTGAAGCCACCACGCGGGACAATCAGCCCCAGCATTTT	CASSEATTRDNQPQHF
TRBJ2-3	TRBV6-5	TRBD2	once	TGTGCCAGCAGTCCCCCGGGGGGGAAGGCAGATACGCAGTATTTT	CASSPPGGKADTQYF
TRBJ2-7	TRBV20-1	NA	NA	TGCAGTGCTAGAGGTAACGAGCAGTACTTC	CSARGNEQYF
TRBJ2-1	TRBV7-3	TRBD2	NA	TGTGCCAGCAGCTTATTTTCCGGGACTAGTTACAATGAGCAGTTCTTC	CASSLFSGTSYNEQFF
TRBJ2-3	TRBV29-1	TRBD2	NA	TGCAGCGTTGAGGCCTCCGGGACTAGCGGGGAAGATACGCAGTATTTT	CSVEASGTSGEDTQYF
TRBJ2-7	TRBV28	TRBD1	NA	TGTGCCAGCAGTAGGGGAAACAGGGGGCGGAAACCCTACGAGCAGTACTTC	CASSRGNRGRKPYEQYF
TRBJ1-3	TRBV7-2	NA	NA	TGTGCCAGCAGCTTAGACACAGCATCAGGAAACACCATATATTTT	CASSLDTASGNTIYF
TRBJ2-2	TRBV2	NA	NA	TGTGCCAGCAGTGATGAACGACTGTTCACCGGGGAGCTGTTTTTT	CASSDERLFTGELFF
TRBJ2-7	TRBV6-1	TRBD2	NA	TGTGCCAGCAGAGCCGGGACTAGTATCGAGCAGTACTTC	CASRAGTSIEQYF
TRBJ2-5	TRBV13	NA	NA	TGTGCCAGCAGCTCCGAAGAGACCCAGTACTTC	CASSSEETQYF
TRBJ2-1	TRBV29-1	NA	NA	TGCAGCGCCCAGGGTGCCCGCGGAGCTGAGCCTTACAATGAGCAGTTCTTC	CSAQGARGAEPYNEQFF
TRBJ1-2	TRBV6-5	TRBD1	few	TGTGCCAGCAGATCCCGGGACAGTGAAGGCTACACCTTC	CASRSRDSEGYTF
TRBJ2-7	TRBV9	NA	NA	TGTGCCAGCAGCGTAGCAGGGGCCTACGAGCAGTACTTC	CASSVAGAYEQYF
TRBJ1-4	TRBV25-1	NA	NA	TGTGCCAGCAGTGAAGATCTGACATTAGCAACTAATGAAAAACTGTTTTTT	CASSEDLTLATNEKLFF
TRBJ2-7	TRBV30	NA	NA	TGTGCCTGGAGTGTACCCGGGAACGAGCAGTACTTC	CAWSVPGNEQYF
TRBJ2-1	TRBV5-4	TRBD2	NA	TGTGCCAGCAGCTTGGAACTAGCGGGAAGGAATGAGCAGTTCTTC	CASSLELAGRNEQFF
TRBJ2-5	TRBV2	NA	NA	TGTGCCAGCACTCTTCCGACACGGCAAGAGACCCAGTACTTC	CASTLPTRQETQYF
TRBJ2-1	TRBV9	TRBD2	NA	TGTGCCAGCAGCTCCGGGACTAGCGACTACAATGAGCAGTTCTTC	CASSSGTSDYNEQFF
TRBJ2-5	TRBV18	TRBD2	NA	TGTGCCAGCTCACCACGCGGTAGCGGGGTCTCCCAAGAGACCCAGTACTTC	CASSPRGSGVSQETQYF
TRBJ1-2	TRBV7-9	NA	NA	TGTGCCAGCAGCTTACGGGACACCCTTAACTATGGCTACACCTTC	CASSLRDTLNYGYTF